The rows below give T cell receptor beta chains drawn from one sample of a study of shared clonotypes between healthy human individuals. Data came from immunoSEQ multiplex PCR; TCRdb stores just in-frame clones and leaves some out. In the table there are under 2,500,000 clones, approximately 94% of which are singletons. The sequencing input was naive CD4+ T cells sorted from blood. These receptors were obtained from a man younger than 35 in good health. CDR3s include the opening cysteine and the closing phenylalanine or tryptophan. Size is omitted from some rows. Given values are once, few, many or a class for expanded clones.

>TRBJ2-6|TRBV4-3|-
CASSQGGRGSGANVLTF
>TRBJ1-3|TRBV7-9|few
CASSLDLDHTIYF
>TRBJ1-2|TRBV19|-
CASNFLGQLYGYTF
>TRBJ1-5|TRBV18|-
CASSPGIQGAGQPQHF
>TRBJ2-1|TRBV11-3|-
CASSFTSGGGYNEQFF
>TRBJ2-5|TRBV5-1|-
CASSLSGEPGETQYF
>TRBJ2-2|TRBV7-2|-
CASIPSGGTGELFF
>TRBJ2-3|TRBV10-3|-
CAIMASGSPDTQYF
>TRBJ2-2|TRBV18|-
CASSPAPGELFF
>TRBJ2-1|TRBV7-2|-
CASSLGQGAYNEQFF
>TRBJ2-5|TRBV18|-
CASSPNPPGVDQTQYF
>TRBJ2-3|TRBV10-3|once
CAISESELTDTQYF
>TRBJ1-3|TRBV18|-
CASSPPHGSGNTIYF
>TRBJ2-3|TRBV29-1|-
CSVSKADTQYF
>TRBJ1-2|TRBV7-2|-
CASSFTGDYGYTF
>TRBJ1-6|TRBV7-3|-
CASSYTGNYNSPLHF
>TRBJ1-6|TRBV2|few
CASRADRGLSPLHF